The sequence of this T cell receptor (beta chain) was determined in a study of T cells in Graves' hyperthyroidism and ophthalmopathy (dated by TCRdb to the late 2010s). Looking at the study overall: Peripheral blood was collected at initial diagnosis, before any treatment. After sampling, hyperthyroidism patients received methimazole starting at 30 mg daily, and ophthalmopathy patients received high-dose intravenous methylprednisolone. The paper describes TCR Vbeta CDR3 sequencing of 120 to 150 peripheral blood samples, made up of roughly 40 ophthalmopathy patients, roughly 80 hyperthyroidism patients and 17 progressor patients. In over five Graves' hyperthyroidism patients, the study also compared T-cell repertoires from thyroid tissue with T-cell repertoires from blood. Prospective prediction of ophthalmopathy was tested in an independent validation cohort of approximately 19 hyperthyroidism patients and 17 patients who later progressed to ophthalmopathy. A discovery cohort of approximately 97 patients, roughly 45 with Graves' ophthalmopathy and approximately 60 with stable Graves' hyperthyroidism, was used to find distinguishing TCR V-J signatures. The 90 or so discovery patients were randomly split 7:3 into training and test sets.

V loses 4 bases at its end and J loses 0 bases; junction bases beyond the gene matches: 6. The CDR3 measures 18 amino acids from cysteine to phenylalanine. Here the CDR3 DNA is all that survives: 54 bases in frame from base 1. CDR1 is given as LGHNA and CDR2 as YNFKEQ, both from the germline V gene. Ophthalmopathy patients had moderately to severely active disease, with a Clinical Activity Score of 3 or more, a NOSPECS grade of 4 or more, and a disease duration of less than 3 months. The study excluded patients with uncontrolled infections, other autoimmune diseases, pregnancy or lactation. Clinical symptoms, serum thyroxine and TRAb, thyroid ultrasound, and orbital computed tomography formed the basis for the diagnoses. PBMCs were separated from approximately 9.9 ml of fresh peripheral blood using Ficoll-Paque density gradient centrifugation. Total RNA was extracted using Trizol reagent, and RNA quality was assessed on an Agilent 2100 Bioanalyzer.

Amplification of TCR beta CDR3 regions was carried out from RNA transcripts. A first-round RT-PCR of the TCR CDR3 used the HTBI primer set with the Qiagen OneStep RT-PCR kit. A second multiplex PCR round built the libraries, followed by size selection and purification. Paired-end sequencing of the libraries was performed with 100 bp reads on an Illumina HiSeq2000. The original pipeline was this. SOAPnuke was used to process the raw data, throwing out any read that contained adapters or uncalled bases, had a mean Phred below 15, or lacked an exact constant-primer or identifier match. COPE v1.2.5 was used to merge the high-quality paired reads, and each unique nucleotide sequence was defined as a clonotype. MiTCR v1.1 was used to align clonotypes to the IMGT TRBV, TRBD and TRBJ reference segments. The analysis was restricted to V-J combinations with a frequency above 0.0001, which together covered roughly 99% of the repertoires. The TCS score was defined as F50 (clonal expansion) divided by E x V (chaos), with BLOSUM62-based TCRdist calculated between CDR3 peptides within each V-J. Welch's t-statistics and random forest reduced roughly 500 V-J features to roughly 13, which were used in a naive Bayes classifier (R e1071). TCRdb's own reprocessing of the public reads used fastp at Q25 and MiXCR and kept productive beta chains. Rows matching on CDR3 protein sequence are summarized as one entry with the most common DNA and genes. None of the V and J calls come from the authors' own analysis; TCRdb made them. In all, the sample holds around 690,000 distinct CDR3 sequences, and around 21% of those were seen once. About 35% of the sample goes to the ten largest clones.

General conclusions and limits of the study: Sample size was not statistically predetermined, and investigators were not blinded to group allocation. Most expanded thyroid clonotypes (frequency above 0.001) were also detected in blood, a finding suggesting that blood repertoires may reflect thyroid immune responses. In validation, progression to ophthalmopathy was predicted by the model with 55% to 71% sensitivity and 72% to 85% specificity, a median of 6.5 months before onset. A model built on a 13 V-J signature distinguished ophthalmopathy from stable hyperthyroidism, reaching about 88% sensitivity and about 81% specificity in cross-validation and 80%/75% in testing.

There are a few counts of this clonotype. This receptor's antigen is unknown. Nothing much larger sits one base from this clone, and base qualities are not available. Recombination connected TRBV4-2 to TRBJ2-3, with 14 bases aligning to TRBD2. The TCR sequence derives from a man in his thirties or forties with Graves' ophthalmopathy. The sequencing input was blood. The CDR3 corresponds to CASSLGLAGGVSTDTQYF. The DNA sequence is given as TGTGCCAGCAGCCTCGGACTAGCGGGGGGAGTTAGCACAGATACGCAGTATTTT.